These 20 T cell receptor beta chains were all obtained from the same sample, sequenced in a study of human T cells and chemical hapten exposure. Described time point: patch test 3, about 24 weeks after DPC sensitization. The treatment: therapeutic diphenylcyclopropenone sensitization with weekly scalp DPC. From the RACE reads, TCRdb called clonotypes with MiXCR, one entry per CDR3 protein. The sample yields about 82,000 distinct CDR3 sequences, 13% seen once. The source material was whole blood, sampled in connection with sensitization to the hapten diphenylcyclopropenone (DPC). The receptors were gathered from a woman in her fifties or sixties with alopecia areata. Some clones in this sample may be carry-over from other donors' samples.

The genes are TRBV29-1 and TRBJ2-1, with 9 bases matching TRBD2. CDR3 size: 15 residues. V trimming: 5 bases; J trimming: 9 bases; junction bases outside the gene matches: 14. In germline, CDR1 is SQVTM, CDR2 ANQGSEA. The CDR3 coding sequence is TGCAGCGTTAAACCCGGGACTAGCCTTAACGGTGAGCAGTTCTTC. Translated, it gives CSVKPGTSLNGEQFF.

J is TRBJ2-7 and V is TRBV5-1, with no clear D. V was clipped by 0 bases and J by 1 base, with 11 bases between them. Per the germline V gene, CDR1 is SGHRS and CDR2 is YFSETQ. This CDR3 is built from 15 residues. CDR3 nucleotides: TGCGCCAGCAGCTTGGCGGTCTCTCGGTCCTACGAGCAGTACTTC. It yields the protein CASSLAVSRSYEQYF.

There are a few counts of this clonotype. The genes are TRBV24-1 and TRBJ2-3, with D perhaps matching TRBD1 (6 bases). This CDR3 has 15 amino acids. CDR1 is KGHDR, CDR2 SFDVKD, per germline. The V gene lost 10 bases and the J gene lost 3 bases, with 19 bases spanning the gap. CDR3 amino acids: CATEPAGAGTDTQYF. The CDR3 nucleotides are TGTGCCACGGAACCCGCAGGGGCAGGGACAGATACGCAGTATTTT.

This clonotype has a count of ten or more. The chain recombines TRBV7-9 with TRBJ2-1, with D possibly being TRBD1 (5 bases). CDR1 and CDR2 from the germline V gene are SEHNR and FQNEAQ (reference sequence). There are 12 residues in the CDR3. V was shortened by 5 bases and J by 9 bases, with 11 bases between the two germline ends. The CDR3 sequence is CASSRRQGEQFF. Written as DNA, the CDR3 is TGTGCCAGCAGCCGTCGCCAGGGTGAGCAGTTCTTC.

This clonotype was counted many times. The rearrangement joins TRBV30 to TRBJ2-5, with 9 bases lining up with TRBD1. Germline CDR1 reads GTSNPN; CDR2 reads SVGIG (reference sequence). V dropped 0 bases and J dropped 1; count of bases not matched to a gene: 9. The CDR3 runs to 17 residues. CDR3 nucleotides: TGTGCCTGGAGTGTATCCCGCACAGGGGGCGCCCAAGAGACCCAGTACTTC. Amino acid sequence: CAWSVSRTGGAQETQYF.

This clonotype was observed many times. The chain is built from TRBV6-2 or TRBV6-3 and TRBJ2-1; D is unclear. Germline lookup yields CDR1 MNHEY and CDR2 SVGEGT. The CDR3 extends over 14 amino acids. V was trimmed by 0 bases and J by 8 bases, leaving 11 bases between them. The CDR3 DNA is TGTGCCAGCAGTTACTCAGCTCCTGGGCATGAGCAGTTCTTC. Amino acids: CASSYSAPGHEQFF.

The chain combines TRBV29-1 with TRBJ2-2; D gene unclear. CDR1 and CDR2 (germline): SQVTM, ANQGSEA. Trimming removed 7 bases from V and 4 bases from J, with 13 bases in between. The CDR3 covers 13 residues. CDR3 sequence: CSASTPPTGELFF. CDR3 nucleotides: TGCAGCGCTTCGACTCCTCCCACCGGGGAGCTGTTTTTT.

Only a few counts were recorded for this clonotype. The chain links TRBV12-5 to TRBJ2-7; tentatively, D is TRBD1 (5 bases). Germline V gene sequence: CDR1 LGHNT, CDR2 FRNRAP. The CDR3 sequence is 15 residues long. V was trimmed by 2 bases and J by 0 bases, leaving 11 bases between them. The CDR3 region has the DNA TGTGCTAGTGGTTTGACCATGACAGCCTCCTACGAGCAGTACTTC. Residues: CASGLTMTASYEQYF.

As concerns this clonotype: A read error is possible here, since a much larger clone lies one base away. This chain joins TRBV11-2 and TRBJ2-4, with D hard to call. The germline V gene has CDR1 SGHAT and CDR2 FQNNGV. V was pared by 5 bases and J by 3 bases, with 11 bases between. The CDR3 runs to 14 residues. CDR3 in DNA: TGTGCCAGCAGCAGTCGATTAGACAAAAACATTCAGTACTTC. Translation: CASSSRLDKNIQYF.

This clonotype was picked up many times. The chain has TRBV7-9 and TRBJ2-3, with 12 bases fitting TRBD2. The CDR3 consists of 15 residues. Trimming took 5 bases from V and 4 from J; bases not matched to a gene: 4. The germline CDR1 and CDR2 sequences are SEHNR and FQNEAQ (reference sequence). CDR3 bases: TGTGCCAGCAGCGCGGGACTAGCGGGCGCAGATACGCAGTATTTT. Its translation is CASSAGLAGADTQYF.

This clonotype occurred many times. The chain couples TRBV6-6 to TRBJ2-7; TRBD1 matches 9 bases. Germline CDR1 reads MNHNY; CDR2 reads SVGAGI (reference sequence). This CDR3 spans 16 amino acids. The V and J ends lost 7 bases and 2 bases, in that order; junction bases with no gene match: 12. The CDR3 is CASKQMGGTGPYEQYF. The CDR3, as DNA: TGTGCCAGCAAACAAATGGGCGGGACAGGGCCCTACGAGCAGTACTTC.

In its sample, this clonotype was seen many times. CDR3 amino acids: CASSPLAGQGARGGYTF. CDR3 sequence (DNA): TGTGCCAGCAGTCCCCTCGCTGGGCAGGGGGCGAGGGGTGGCTACACCTTC. The chain recombines TRBV12-3 or TRBV12-4 with TRBJ1-2; 8 nucleotides line up with TRBD1. The CDR3 loop spans 17 amino acids. J gave up 7 bases and V 5 bases, and 18 bases lay outside the gene matches.

This clonotype has ten or more counts. This chain uses TRBV18 with TRBJ1-1; D unclear. This CDR3 region has 14 residues. Germline V gene lookup returns CDR1 KGHSH and CDR2 LQKENI. V was trimmed by 0 bases and J by 4 bases, leaving 9 bases between them. CDR3 in amino acids: CASSPPHGVTEAFF. The CDR3 region has the DNA TGTGCCAGCTCACCACCTCACGGGGTCACTGAAGCTTTCTTT.

This clonotype came up many times. The V call is TRBV7-2, the J call TRBJ1-2; 8 bases match TRBD1. The CDR3 runs 15 residues. Germline loops: CDR1 SGHTA, CDR2 FQGNSA. J lost 6 bases, V lost 5 bases, and 11 bases had no gene match. In DNA, the CDR3 is TGTGCCAGCAGCCCCGTTGTGGGACAGGTGGATGGCTACACCTTC. Protein: CASSPVVGQVDGYTF.

This clonotype was seen a few times. This chain joins TRBV12-3 or TRBV12-4 and TRBJ2-2, with D unclear. The germline V and J ends were trimmed by 6 bases and 0 bases, with 17 bases remaining between them. The length of the CDR3 is 17 residues. The CDR3 sequence: CASRWPPDPTNTGELFF. The CDR3 DNA reads TGTGCCAGCAGATGGCCACCCGATCCCACGAACACCGGGGAGCTGTTTTTT.

This clonotype was found many times. The chain uses TRBV20-1 and TRBJ2-7; the D is unclear. The CDR3 spans 12 residues. V gave up 3 bases and J gave up 0 bases, with 6 bases separating them. Germline CDR1 reads DFQATT; CDR2 reads SNEGSKA (reference sequence). CDR3 in DNA: TGCAGTGCTAGCGCGTCCTCCTACGAGCAGTACTTC. Protein sequence: CSASASSYEQYF.

In this sample, this clonotype turned up many times. The chain recombines TRBV18 with TRBJ1-6; 8 nucleotides align to TRBD1. The V gene's germline CDR1 is KGHSH and CDR2 LQKENI. Trimming removed 0 bases from V and 7 bases from J; junction bases left unmatched: 5. The CDR3 loop spans 16 amino acids. CDR3 nucleotide sequence: TGTGCCAGCTCACCACCTGGGACAGGAGGGAATTCACCCCTCCACTTT. Protein sequence: CASSPPGTGGNSPLHF. The variable domain in full, completed from reference TRBV18 and TRBJ1-6, reads NAGVMQNPRHLVRRRGQEARLRCSPMKGHSHVYWYRQLPEEGLKFMVYLQKENIIDESGMPKERFSAEFPKEGPSILRIQQVVRGDSAAYFCASSPPGTGGNSPLHFGNGTRLTVT.

The CDR3 bases are TGTGCCAGCACCTTGGGCCTAGCGTTCAATGAGCAGTTCTTC. Amino acids: CASTLGLAFNEQFF. The chain joins TRBV12-3 or TRBV12-4 to TRBJ2-1, with TRBD2 as a possible D gene (6 bases). V dropped 7 bases and J dropped 6 bases, with 16 bases sitting between them. This CDR3 comprises 14 residues.

The chain links TRBV29-1 to TRBJ2-1, with D uncertain. Germline values: CDR1 SQVTM, CDR2 ANQGSEA. This CDR3 has 10 residues. Trimming took off 4 bases at V and 5 bases at J, with 3 bases between the two ends. Here the CDR3 reads CSVGNNEQFF. In nucleotides, the CDR3 is TGCAGCGTTGGGAACAATGAGCAGTTCTTC.

The genes are TRBV2 and TRBJ2-1; TRBD2 agrees at 10 bases. The trim removed 3 bases at V and 7 bases at J, leaving 15 bases unmatched. The CDR3 covers 18 residues. Germline V lookup: CDR1 SNHLY, CDR2 FYNNEI. The CDR3 is CASSDRTGLAVRGNEQFF. For the CDR3, the DNA is TGTGCCAGCAGTGACAGGACCGGACTAGCGGTTAGGGGGAATGAGCAGTTCTTC.